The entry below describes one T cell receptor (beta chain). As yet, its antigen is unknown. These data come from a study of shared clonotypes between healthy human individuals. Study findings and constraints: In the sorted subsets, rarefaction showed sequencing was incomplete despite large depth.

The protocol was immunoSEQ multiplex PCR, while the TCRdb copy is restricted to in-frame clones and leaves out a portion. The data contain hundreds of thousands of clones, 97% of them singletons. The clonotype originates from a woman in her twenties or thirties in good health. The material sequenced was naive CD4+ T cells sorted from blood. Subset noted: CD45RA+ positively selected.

The CDR3 coding sequence is TGTGCCAGCAGCTTGGACCCCGCCCCCGTTAACACTGAAGCTTTCTTT. Translating it yields CASSLDPAPVNTEAFF. The chain recombines TRBV7-2 with TRBJ1-1; D unresolved. From germline, CDR1 is SGHTA and CDR2 FQGNSA. The V gene lost 3 bases and the J gene lost 2 bases, with 16 bases spanning the gap. The CDR3 covers 16 residues.